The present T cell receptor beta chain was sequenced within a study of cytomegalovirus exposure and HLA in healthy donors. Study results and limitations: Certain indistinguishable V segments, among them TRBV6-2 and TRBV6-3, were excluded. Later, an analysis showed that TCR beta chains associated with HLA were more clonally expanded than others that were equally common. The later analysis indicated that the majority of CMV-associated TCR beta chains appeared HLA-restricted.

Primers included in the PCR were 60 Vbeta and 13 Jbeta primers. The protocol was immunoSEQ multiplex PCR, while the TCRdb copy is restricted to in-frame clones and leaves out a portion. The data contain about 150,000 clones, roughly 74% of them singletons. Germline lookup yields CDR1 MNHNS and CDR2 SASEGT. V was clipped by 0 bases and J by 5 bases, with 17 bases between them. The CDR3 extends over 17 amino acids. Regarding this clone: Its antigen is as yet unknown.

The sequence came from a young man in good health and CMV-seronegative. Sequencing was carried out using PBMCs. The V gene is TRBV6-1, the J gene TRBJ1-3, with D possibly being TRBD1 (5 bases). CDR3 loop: CASSEALPGFDRNTIYF. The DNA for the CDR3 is TGTGCCAGCAGTGAAGCGCTTCCAGGGTTCGATAGAAACACCATATATTTT.